Included here is one T cell receptor beta chain sequence, with context. This entry is derived from a study of cytomegalovirus exposure and HLA in healthy donors. The trim removed 4 bases at V and 1 base at J, leaving 13 bases unmatched. This CDR3 is built from 19 residues. Germline lookup yields CDR1 MGHRA and CDR2 YSYEKL. The PCR ran on 60 Vbeta and 13 Jbeta primers. This table comes from immunoSEQ multiplex PCR, and its TCRdb copy is limited to in-frame clones, with some not included. The data contain roughly 100,000 clones, 65% to 75% of them singletons. Sequencing input: PBMCs. This chain connects TRBV4-1 to TRBJ2-2, with 9 positions matching TRBD2. This clonotype was obtained from a female donor in good health and CMV-seronegative. CDR3 sequence: CASSRDPLAGKLNTGELFF. CDR3 DNA sequence: TGCGCCAGCAGCCGAGACCCCCTAGCGGGAAAACTGAACACCGGGGAGCTGTTTTTT.